Many counts were recorded for the clone carrying this T cell receptor beta chain. Antigen specificity is unknown. TCR beta CDR3 regions were amplified from RNA. TCR CDR3 underwent first-round RT-PCR with the HTBI primer set. From the multiplex PCR reads, TCRdb called clonotypes with MiXCR, one entry per CDR3 protein. The sample has hundreds of thousands of distinct CDR3 sequences; 14% are singletons. These data are taken from a study of T cells in Graves' hyperthyroidism and ophthalmopathy. Regarding the study as a whole: Prediction of ophthalmopathy progression came a median roughly 6.7 months pre-onset.

The CDR3 is 13 amino acids. Germline lookup yields CDR1 GTSNPN and CDR2 SVGIG (reference sequence). The J segment lost 4 bases and the V segment lost 8 bases, leaving 8 bases of the junction unmatched. This chain joins TRBV30 and TRBJ2-3, with 8 bases aligning to TRBD2. Sequenced sample: blood. The sequence was collected from a woman between 18 and 29 years old with Graves' hyperthyroidism. The CDR3 DNA sequence: TGTGCCCACAAGGCTAGCGGGTCAGATACGCAGTATTTT. Protein sequence: CAHKASGSDTQYF. Full variable domain (missing parts from reference TRBV30 and TRBJ2-3): SQTIHQWPATLVQPVGSPLSLECTVEGTSNPNLYWYRQAAGRGLQLLFYSVGIGQISSEVPQNLSASRPQDRQFILSSKKLLLSDSGFYLCAHKASGSDTQYFGPGTRLTVL.